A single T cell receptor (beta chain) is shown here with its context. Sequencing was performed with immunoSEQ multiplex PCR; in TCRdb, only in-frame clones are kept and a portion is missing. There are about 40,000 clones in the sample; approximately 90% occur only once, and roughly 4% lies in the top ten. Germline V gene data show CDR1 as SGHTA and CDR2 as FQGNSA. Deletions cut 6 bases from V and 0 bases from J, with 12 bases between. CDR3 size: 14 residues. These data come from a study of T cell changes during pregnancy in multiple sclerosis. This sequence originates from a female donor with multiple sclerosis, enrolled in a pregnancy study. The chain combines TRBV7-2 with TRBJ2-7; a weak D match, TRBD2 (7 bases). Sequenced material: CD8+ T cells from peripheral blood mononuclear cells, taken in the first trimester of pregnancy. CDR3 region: CASSEGGGSYEQYF. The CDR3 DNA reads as TGTGCCAGCAGTGAGGGGGGGGGCTCCTACGAGCAGTACTTC.